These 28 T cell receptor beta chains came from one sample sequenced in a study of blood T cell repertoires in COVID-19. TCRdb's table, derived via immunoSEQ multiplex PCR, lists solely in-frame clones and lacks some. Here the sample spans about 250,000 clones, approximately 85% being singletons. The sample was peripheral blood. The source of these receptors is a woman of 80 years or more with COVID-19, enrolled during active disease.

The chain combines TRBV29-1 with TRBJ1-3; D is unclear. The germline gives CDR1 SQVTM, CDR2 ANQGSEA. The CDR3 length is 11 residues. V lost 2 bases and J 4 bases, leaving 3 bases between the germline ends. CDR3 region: CSVELGNTIYF. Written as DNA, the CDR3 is TGCAGCGTTGAACTAGGAAACACCATATATTTT.

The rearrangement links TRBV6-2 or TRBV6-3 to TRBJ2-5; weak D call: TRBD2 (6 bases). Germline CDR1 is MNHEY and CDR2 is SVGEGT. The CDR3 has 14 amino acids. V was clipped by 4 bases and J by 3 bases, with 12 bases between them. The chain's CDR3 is CASSSSTREETQYF. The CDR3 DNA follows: TGTGCCAGCAGTTCGTCGACTAGGGAAGAGACCCAGTACTTC.

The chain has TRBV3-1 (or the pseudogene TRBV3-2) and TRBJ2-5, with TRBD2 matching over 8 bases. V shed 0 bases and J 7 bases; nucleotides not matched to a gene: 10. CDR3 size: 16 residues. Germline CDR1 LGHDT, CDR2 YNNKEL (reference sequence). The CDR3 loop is CASSQDFTSGSRTQYF. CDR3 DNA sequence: TGTGCCAGCAGCCAAGATTTTACTAGCGGCTCGCGGACCCAGTACTTC.

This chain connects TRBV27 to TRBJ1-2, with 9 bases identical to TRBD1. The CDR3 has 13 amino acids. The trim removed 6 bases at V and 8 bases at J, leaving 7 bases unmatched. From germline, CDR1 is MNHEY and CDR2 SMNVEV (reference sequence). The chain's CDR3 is CASRRTGDYGYTF. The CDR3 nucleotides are TGTGCCAGCAGGCGGACAGGGGATTACGGCTACACCTTC.

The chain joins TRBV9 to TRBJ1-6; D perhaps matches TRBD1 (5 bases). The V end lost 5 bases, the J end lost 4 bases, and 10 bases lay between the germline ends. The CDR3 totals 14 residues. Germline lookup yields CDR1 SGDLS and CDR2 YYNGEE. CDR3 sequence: CASSPGLYNSPLHF. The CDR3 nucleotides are TGTGCCAGCAGTCCAGGGTTGTATAATTCACCCCTCCACTTT.

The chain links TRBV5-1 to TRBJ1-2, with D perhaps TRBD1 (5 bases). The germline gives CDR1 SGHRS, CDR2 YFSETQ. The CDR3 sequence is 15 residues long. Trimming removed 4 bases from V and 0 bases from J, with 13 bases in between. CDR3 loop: CASSPGGSSNYGYTF. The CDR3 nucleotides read TGCGCCAGCAGCCCGGGGGGGTCTTCTAACTATGGCTACACCTTC. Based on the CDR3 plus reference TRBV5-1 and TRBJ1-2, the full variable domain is KAGVTQTPRYLIKTRGQQVTLSCSPISGHRSVSWYQQTPGQGLQFLFEYFSETQRNKGNFPGRFSGRQFSNSRSEMNVSTLELGDSALYLCASSPGGSSNYGYTFGSGTRLTVV.

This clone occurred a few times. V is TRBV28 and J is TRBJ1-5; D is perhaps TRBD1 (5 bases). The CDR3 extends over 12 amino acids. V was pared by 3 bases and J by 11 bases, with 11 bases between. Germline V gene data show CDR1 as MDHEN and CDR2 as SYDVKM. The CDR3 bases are TGTGCCAGCAGTTTCGTACGGGGGGCCCAGCATTTT. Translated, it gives CASSFVRGAQHF.

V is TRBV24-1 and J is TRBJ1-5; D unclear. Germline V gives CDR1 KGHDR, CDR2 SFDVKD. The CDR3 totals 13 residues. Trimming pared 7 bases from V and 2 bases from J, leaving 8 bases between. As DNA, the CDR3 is TGTGCCACCAGCGGGGATGGCAATCAGCCCCAGCATTTT. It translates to CATSGDGNQPQHF.

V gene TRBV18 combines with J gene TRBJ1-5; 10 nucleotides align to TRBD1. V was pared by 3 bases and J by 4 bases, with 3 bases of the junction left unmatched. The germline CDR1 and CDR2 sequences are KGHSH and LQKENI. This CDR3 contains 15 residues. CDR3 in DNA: TGTGCCAGCTCACCGACGGGACAGGGGAATCAGCCCCAGCATTTT. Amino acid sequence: CASSPTGQGNQPQHF.

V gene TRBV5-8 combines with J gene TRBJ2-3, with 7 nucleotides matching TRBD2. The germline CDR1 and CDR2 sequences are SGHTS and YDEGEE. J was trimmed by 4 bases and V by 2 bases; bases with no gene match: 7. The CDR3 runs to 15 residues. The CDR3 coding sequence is TGTGCCAGCAGCTTCCCAGCGGGGATTGCAGATACGCAGTATTTT. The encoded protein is CASSFPAGIADTQYF.

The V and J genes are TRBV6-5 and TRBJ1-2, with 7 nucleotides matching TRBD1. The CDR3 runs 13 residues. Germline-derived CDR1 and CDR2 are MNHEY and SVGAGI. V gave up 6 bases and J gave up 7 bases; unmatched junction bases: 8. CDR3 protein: CASRRTGLVGYTF. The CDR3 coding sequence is TGTGCCAGCAGACGGACAGGCTTGGTTGGCTACACCTTC.

The CDR3 bases are TGTGCCAGCAGGAAACAGGGGGCAAGCGGGGAGCTGTTTTTT. Protein: CASRKQGASGELFF. The gene calls are TRBV3-1 (or the pseudogene TRBV3-2) and TRBJ2-2, with 9 bases aligning to TRBD1. The junction had 6 bases not matched to a gene; V was cut back by 6 bases and J by 7 bases. The length of the CDR3 is 14 residues. CDR1 and CDR2 (germline): LGHDT, YNNKEL (reference sequence).

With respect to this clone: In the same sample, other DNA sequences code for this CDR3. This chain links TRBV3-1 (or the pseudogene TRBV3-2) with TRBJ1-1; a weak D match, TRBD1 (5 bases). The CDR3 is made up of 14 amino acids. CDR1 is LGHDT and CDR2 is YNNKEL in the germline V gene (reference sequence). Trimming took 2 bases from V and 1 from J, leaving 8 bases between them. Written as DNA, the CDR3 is TGTGCCAGCAGCCAACCTGACAGGAACACTGAAGCTTTCTTT. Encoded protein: CASSQPDRNTEAFF.

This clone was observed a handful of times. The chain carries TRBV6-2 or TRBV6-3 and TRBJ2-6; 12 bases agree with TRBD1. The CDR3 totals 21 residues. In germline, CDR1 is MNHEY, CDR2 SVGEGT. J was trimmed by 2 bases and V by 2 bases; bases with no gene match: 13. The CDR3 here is CASSYARDRGPLSAGANVLTF. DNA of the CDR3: TGTGCCAGCAGTTACGCGAGGGACAGGGGGCCTTTGAGTGCTGGGGCCAACGTCCTGACTTTC.

The CDR3 protein is CASSLLGTKNEQFF. As DNA, the CDR3 is TGTGCCAGCAGCCTACTCGGGACTAAGAATGAGCAGTTCTTC. The rearrangement joins TRBV6-5 to TRBJ2-1; 7 nucleotides match TRBD2. V dropped 6 bases and J dropped 7; count of bases not matched to a gene: 9. The CDR3 spans 14 residues. Germline V gene sequence: CDR1 MNHEY, CDR2 SVGAGI.

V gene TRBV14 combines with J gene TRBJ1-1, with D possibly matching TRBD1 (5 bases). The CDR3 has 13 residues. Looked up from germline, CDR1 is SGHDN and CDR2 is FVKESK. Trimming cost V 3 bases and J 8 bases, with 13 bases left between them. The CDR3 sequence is CASSQRDLGEAFF. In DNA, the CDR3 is TGTGCCAGCAGCCAGCGGGACCTCGGAGAAGCTTTCTTT.

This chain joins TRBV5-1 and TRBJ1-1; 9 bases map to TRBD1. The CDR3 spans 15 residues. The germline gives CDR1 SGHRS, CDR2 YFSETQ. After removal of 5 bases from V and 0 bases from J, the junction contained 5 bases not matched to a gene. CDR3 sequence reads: CASRAGQGLNTEAFF. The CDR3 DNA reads TGCGCCAGCAGAGCGGGACAGGGTTTGAACACTGAAGCTTTCTTT.

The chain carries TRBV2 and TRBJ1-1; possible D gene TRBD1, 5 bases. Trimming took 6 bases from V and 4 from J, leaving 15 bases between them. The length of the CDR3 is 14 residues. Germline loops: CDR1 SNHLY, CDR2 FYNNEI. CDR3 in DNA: TGTGCCAGCAGCACGGACACTGGTTTCACTGAAGCTTTCTTT. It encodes CASSTDTGFTEAFF.

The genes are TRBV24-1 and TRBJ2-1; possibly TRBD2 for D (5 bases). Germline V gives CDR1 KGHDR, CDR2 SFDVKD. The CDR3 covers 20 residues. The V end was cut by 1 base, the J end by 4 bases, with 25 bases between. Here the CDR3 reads CATSDLEFPPVDYGYNEQFF. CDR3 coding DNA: TGTGCCACCAGTGATTTAGAATTCCCGCCAGTTGACTATGGGTACAATGAGCAGTTCTTC.

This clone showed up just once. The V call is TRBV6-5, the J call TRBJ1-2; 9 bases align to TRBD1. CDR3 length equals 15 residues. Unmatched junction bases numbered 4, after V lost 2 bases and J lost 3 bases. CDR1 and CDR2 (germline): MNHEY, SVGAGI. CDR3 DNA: TGTGCCAGCAGTTACAGGGGGACAGGGTACTATGGCTACACCTTC. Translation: CASSYRGTGYYGYTF.

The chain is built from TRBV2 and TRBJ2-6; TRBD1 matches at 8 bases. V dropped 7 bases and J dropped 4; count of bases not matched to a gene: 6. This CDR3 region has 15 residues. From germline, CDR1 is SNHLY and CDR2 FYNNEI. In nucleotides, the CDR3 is TGTGCCAGCAATGGACAGGGCTCCGGGGCCAACGTCCTGACTTTC. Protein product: CASNGQGSGANVLTF.

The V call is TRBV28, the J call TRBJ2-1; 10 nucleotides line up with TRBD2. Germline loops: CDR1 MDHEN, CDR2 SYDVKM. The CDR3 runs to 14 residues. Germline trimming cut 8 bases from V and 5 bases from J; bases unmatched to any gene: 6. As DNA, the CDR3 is TGTGCCAGCTGGCTAGCGGGGGCTAACAATGAGCAGTTCTTC. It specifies CASWLAGANNEQFF.

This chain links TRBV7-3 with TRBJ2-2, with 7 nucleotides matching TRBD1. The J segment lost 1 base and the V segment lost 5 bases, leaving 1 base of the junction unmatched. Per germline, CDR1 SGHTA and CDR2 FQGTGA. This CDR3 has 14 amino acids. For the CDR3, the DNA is TGTGCCAGCAGCCGACAGGGGAACACCGGGGAGCTGTTTTTT. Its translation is CASSRQGNTGELFF. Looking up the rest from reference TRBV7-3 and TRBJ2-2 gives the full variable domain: GAGVSQTPSNKVTEKGKYVELRCDPISGHTALYWYRQSLGQGPEFLIYFQGTGAADDSGLPNDRFFAVRPEGSVSTLKIQRTERGDSAVYLCASSRQGNTGELFFGEGSRLTVL.

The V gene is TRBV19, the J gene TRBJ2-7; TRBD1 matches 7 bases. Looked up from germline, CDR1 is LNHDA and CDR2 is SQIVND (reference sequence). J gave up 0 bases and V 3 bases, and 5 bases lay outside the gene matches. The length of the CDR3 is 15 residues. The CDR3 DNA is TGTGCCAGTAGTATTGGAAGGGACAGCTCCTACGAGCAGTACGTC. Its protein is CASSIGRDSSYEQYV.

CDR3 in DNA: TGTGCCAGCAGCTCCTTGACAGGGGGAGATCATGGCTACACCTTC. It translates to CASSSLTGGDHGYTF. The chain carries TRBV5-5 and TRBJ1-2; 9 bases are a match to TRBD1. CDR3 length: 15 residues. V was clipped by 3 bases and J by 6 bases; unmatched bases: 9. Germline V gene sequence: CDR1 SGHKS, CDR2 YYEKEE (reference sequence).

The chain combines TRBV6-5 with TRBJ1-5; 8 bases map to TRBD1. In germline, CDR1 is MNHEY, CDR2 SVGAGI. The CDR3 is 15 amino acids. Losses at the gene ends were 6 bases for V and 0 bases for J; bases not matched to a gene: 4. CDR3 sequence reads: CASRRQGTSNQPQHF. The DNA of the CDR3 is TGTGCCAGCAGGAGACAGGGGACTAGCAATCAGCCCCAGCATTTT.

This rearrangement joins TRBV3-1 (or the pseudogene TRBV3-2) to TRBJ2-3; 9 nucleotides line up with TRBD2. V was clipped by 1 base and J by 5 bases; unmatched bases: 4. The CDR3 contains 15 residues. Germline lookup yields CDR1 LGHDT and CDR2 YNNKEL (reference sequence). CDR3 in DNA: TGTGCCAGCAGCCAAGGTCCAGCGGGAGGAGATACGCAGTATTTT. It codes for CASSQGPAGGDTQYF.

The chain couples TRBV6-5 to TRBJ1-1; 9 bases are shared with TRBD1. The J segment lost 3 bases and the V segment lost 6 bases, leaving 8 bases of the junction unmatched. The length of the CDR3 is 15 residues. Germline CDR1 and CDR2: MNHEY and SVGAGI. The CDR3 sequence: CASSVMGQGYTEAFF. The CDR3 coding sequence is TGTGCCAGCAGCGTTATGGGACAGGGATACACTGAAGCTTTCTTT.